This entry lists 19 T cell receptor beta chains sequenced from one sample in a study of post-analysis software for immune sequencing data. Included in the TCR beta cDNA libraries were unique molecular identifiers. TCRdb reprocessed the PCR reads with MiXCR, giving one entry per CDR3 protein. Seen here are 800,000 to 950,000 distinct CDR3 sequences, 53% observed once, and the top ten hold approximately 4.5%. The study, taken as a whole, reports: Controls had lower frequencies than patients of a handful of TRBV segments, which included TRBV5-6, TRBV5-1 and TRBV20-1.

For these receptors, no antigen is known. The sequenced material came from blood. The source of these receptors is a girl between 5 and 17 years old with multiple sclerosis.

This chain links TRBV21-1 with TRBJ2-4; TRBD1, the table's D call, was not compared with the DNA. The last part of the DNA fits TRBJ2-7 better; the J call may be wrong. TRBV21-1 is a pseudogene locus. This CDR3 region has 14 residues. The DNA for the CDR3 is TGTGCCAGCAGCAAGAGGGACGTAAACCACGAGCAGTACTTC. Protein product: CASSKRDVNHEQYF.

Only one count was recorded for this clonotype. CDR3 in amino acids: CSASAVTRTDTQYF. The CDR3 DNA follows: TGCAGTGCTAGCGCGGTTACTCGCACAGATACGCAGTATTTT. The chain is built from TRBV20-1 and TRBJ2-3; D unclear. The CDR3 runs to 14 residues. Germline V lookup: CDR1 DFQATT, CDR2 SNEGSKA (reference sequence). Trimming removed 3 bases at V and 1 base at J, with 11 bases between.

This clonotype was counted between two and nine times. This chain's CDR3 is CSVDELQETQYF. In DNA form, the CDR3 reads TGCAGCGTTGACGAACTCCAAGAGACCCAGTACTTC. The genes are TRBV29-1 and TRBJ2-5; D gene uncertain. Germline CDR1 SQVTM, CDR2 ANQGSEA. Trimming shortened V by 3 bases and J by 1 base, and 6 bases separated the two germline ends. The CDR3 runs 12 residues. The full variable domain, its missing parts supplied by reference TRBV29-1 and TRBJ2-5, is SAVISQKPSRDICQRGTSLTIQCQVDSQVTMMFWYRQQPGQSLTLIATANQGSEATYESGFVIDKFPISRPNLTFSTLTVSNMSPEDSSIYLCSVDELQETQYFGPGTRLLVL.

This clonotype was recorded a few times. The J gene is TRBJ2-3, the V gene TRBV4-1; 9 bases line up with TRBD2. Trimming took 6 bases from V and 7 from J; bases not matched to a gene: 17. The CDR3 length is 17 residues. CDR1 and CDR2 (germline): MGHRA, YSYEKL. As DNA, the CDR3 is TGCGCCAGCAGTCTAGGGTTAGCGGGAGAGGTTGCCCATACGCAGTATTTT. It encodes CASSLGLAGEVAHTQYF.

Here the CDR3 reads CASSRGGSGLDEQFF. In nucleotides, the CDR3 is TGTGCCAGCAGCCGGGGGGGGAGCGGTCTGGATGAGCAGTTCTTC. The chain combines TRBV11-3 with TRBJ2-1; TRBD2 matches 8 bases. The ends lost 5 bases at V and 8 bases at J; junction bases unmatched: 11. Germline CDR1 SGHNT, CDR2 YENEEA. The length of the CDR3 is 15 residues. The variable domain in full, with the rest retrieved from reference TRBV11-3 and TRBJ2-1, is EAGVVQSPRYKIIEKKQPVAFWCNPISGHNTLYWYLQNLGQGPELLIRYENEEAVDDSQLPKDRFSAERLKGVDSTLKIQPAELGDSAVYLCASSRGGSGLDEQFFGPGTRLTVL.

The chain uses TRBV2 and TRBJ1-2; 9 positions agree with TRBD1. CDR3 size: 17 residues. V was clipped by 4 bases and J by 8 bases; unmatched bases: 17. Germline values: CDR1 SNHLY, CDR2 FYNNEI. The CDR3 coding sequence is TGTGCCAGCAGTGCAGAGATCCGGGACAGGGCTCTGGCGGGCTACACCTTC. It translates to CASSAEIRDRALAGYTF.

The chain recombines TRBV10-3 with TRBJ1-2; TRBD1 agrees at 9 bases. V lost 6 bases, J lost 2 bases, and 4 bases stayed unmatched. Germline V gives CDR1 ENHRY, CDR2 SYGVKD. The CDR3 runs 14 residues. The CDR3: CAIRAGTGNYGYTF. The CDR3 DNA reads TGTGCCATCAGGGCCGGGACAGGGAACTATGGCTACACCTTC.

V and J are TRBV10-3 and TRBJ2-1; D possibly matches TRBD1 or TRBD2 (6 bases each). Trimming removed 2 bases from V and 8 bases from J, with 16 bases in between. Germline CDR1 is ENHRY and CDR2 is SYGVKD. This CDR3 spans 15 amino acids. CDR3 amino acids: CAISEEQGSGDEQFF. The CDR3 DNA follows: TGTGCCATCAGTGAGGAACAGGGTTCGGGGGATGAGCAGTTCTTC.

The genes are TRBV29-1 and TRBJ2-3; TRBD2 matches 13 bases. V dropped 4 bases and J dropped 0; count of bases not matched to a gene: 4. Germline assignment: CDR1 SQVTM and CDR2 ANQGSEA. The CDR3 loop spans 16 amino acids. The CDR3 DNA reads as TGCAGCGTTGCCGCGGGACTAGCGGGGAGCACAGATACGCAGTATTTT. Translated: CSVAAGLAGSTDTQYF.

This chain connects TRBV4-1 to TRBJ2-6, with TRBD1 as a possible D gene (6 bases). The CDR3 totals 18 residues. V was pared by 7 bases and J by 4 bases, with 23 bases between. Looked up from germline, CDR1 is MGHRA and CDR2 is YSYEKL. The CDR3 spells CASTFRWETGSGANVLTF. CDR3 nucleotide sequence: TGCGCCAGCACATTTCGTTGGGAGACAGGATCCGGGGCCAACGTCCTGACTTTC.

The chain joins TRBV6-6 to TRBJ2-7; D uncertain. The CDR3 extends over 15 amino acids. Trimming removed 5 bases from V and 1 base from J, with 15 bases in between. Germline assignment: CDR1 MNHNY and CDR2 SVGAGI (reference sequence). The CDR3 protein is CASSNPKGVSYEQYF. CDR3 in DNA: TGTGCCAGCAGTAATCCTAAAGGAGTTTCCTACGAGCAGTACTTC.

Ten or more counts support this clonotype. The chain joins TRBV29-1 to TRBJ2-5; tentatively, D is TRBD2 (5 bases). CDR3 size: 13 residues. The germline V gene has CDR1 SQVTM and CDR2 ANQGSEA. The V end was cut by 2 bases, the J end by 5 bases, with 12 bases between. The CDR3 region is CSVESGRRETQYF. In nucleotides, the CDR3 is TGCAGCGTTGAATCCGGCCGGAGGGAGACCCAGTACTTC.

The rearrangement joins TRBV7-8 to TRBJ2-7; no firm D call. Germline CDR1 reads SGHVS; CDR2 reads FQNEAQ. V gave up 1 base and J gave up 2 bases, with 6 bases separating them. The CDR3 extends over 13 amino acids. DNA for the CDR3: TGTGCCAGCAGCTTAGAGGTACCCTACGAGCAGTACTTC. This sequence encodes CASSLEVPYEQYF.

This clonotype was counted a few times. The rearrangement joins TRBV20-1 to TRBJ2-1; 9 bases are shared with TRBD1. J lost 9 bases, V lost 7 bases, and 7 bases had no gene match. The CDR3 runs to 12 residues. Germline V lookup: CDR1 DFQATT, CDR2 SNEGSKA (reference sequence). The CDR3 reads CSVNRGPREQFF. The CDR3 DNA sequence: TGCAGTGTAAACAGGGGGCCACGTGAGCAGTTCTTC.

V is TRBV29-1 and J is TRBJ2-1; 9 positions agree with TRBD1. The better agreement between TRBJ2-7 and the DNA end casts doubt on the J call. The CDR3 runs 14 residues. In germline, CDR1 is SQVTM, CDR2 ANQGSEA. The CDR3 region has the DNA TGCAGCGTTGAATCCGGGACAGGGATGTACGAGCAGTACTTC. It codes for CSVESGTGMYEQYF.

This clonotype was picked up a small number of times. The chain has TRBV4-1 and TRBJ2-7; D call uncertain. The germline V gene has CDR1 MGHRA and CDR2 YSYEKL. The CDR3 contains 13 residues. V lost 4 bases and J 5 bases, leaving 12 bases between the germline ends. The CDR3 protein is CASSRADSHEQYF. CDR3 DNA sequence: TGCGCCAGCAGCCGGGCGGATTCCCACGAGCAGTACTTC.

This clonotype has only a few counts. The V and J genes are TRBV12-5 and TRBJ2-5, with a possible D match to TRBD1 (6 bases). The J call could be wrong; TRBJ2-7 is a better fit for the DNA end. The germline V gene encodes CDR1 LGHNT and CDR2 FRNRAP. This CDR3 comprises 17 residues. The CDR3 coding sequence is TGTGCTAGTGGTTTGGAACTCCAACAGGGTCTAAAGTACGAGCAGTACTTC. As protein: CASGLELQQGLKYEQYF.

Notes on this clonotype: At one end the junction does not follow the germline gene, possibly because of a read error. V usage is TRBV11-2 and J usage is TRBJ1-2; D call uncertain. Germline CDR1 reads SGHAT; CDR2 reads FQNNGV. The CDR3 sequence is 13 residues long. This CDR3 is CASRFTGNYGYTF. Written as DNA, the CDR3 is TGCGCCAGCAGATTTACGGGAAACTATGGCTACACCTTC.

There are a few counts of this clonotype. The chain links TRBV29-1 to TRBJ2-1; no clear D gene. From germline, CDR1 is SQVTM and CDR2 ANQGSEA. The V end was cut by 5 bases, the J end by 3 bases, with 14 bases between. This CDR3 is 14 amino acids long. The CDR3 coding sequence is TGCAGCGTTTCTCTGTCCACGTACTACAATGAGCAGTTCTTC. It codes for CSVSLSTYYNEQFF.